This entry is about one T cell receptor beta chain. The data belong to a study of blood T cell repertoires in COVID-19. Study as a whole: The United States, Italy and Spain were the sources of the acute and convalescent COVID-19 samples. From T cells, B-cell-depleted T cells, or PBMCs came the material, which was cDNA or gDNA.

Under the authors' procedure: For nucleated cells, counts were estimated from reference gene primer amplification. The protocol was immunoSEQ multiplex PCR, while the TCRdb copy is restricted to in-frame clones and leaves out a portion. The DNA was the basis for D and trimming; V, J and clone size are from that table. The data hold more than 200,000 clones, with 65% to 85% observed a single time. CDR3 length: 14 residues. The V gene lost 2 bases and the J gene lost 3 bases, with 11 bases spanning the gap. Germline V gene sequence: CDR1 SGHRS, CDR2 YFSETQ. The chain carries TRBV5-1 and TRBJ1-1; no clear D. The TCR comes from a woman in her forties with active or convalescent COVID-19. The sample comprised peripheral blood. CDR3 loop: CASSLSPRDTEAFF. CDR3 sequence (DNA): TGCGCCAGCAGCTTATCCCCGAGGGACACTGAAGCTTTCTTT.